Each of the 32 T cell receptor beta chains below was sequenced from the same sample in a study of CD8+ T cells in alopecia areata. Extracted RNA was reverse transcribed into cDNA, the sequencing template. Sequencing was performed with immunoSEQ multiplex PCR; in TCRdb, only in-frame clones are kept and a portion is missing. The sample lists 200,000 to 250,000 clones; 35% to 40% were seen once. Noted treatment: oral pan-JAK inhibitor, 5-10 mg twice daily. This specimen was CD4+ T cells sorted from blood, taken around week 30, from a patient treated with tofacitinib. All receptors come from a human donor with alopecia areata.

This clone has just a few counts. CDR3 region: CASSARINSEQYF. In DNA form, the CDR3 reads TGTGCCAGCAGCGCCCGTATCAACTCCGAGCAGTACTTC. This sequence joins TRBV9 and TRBJ2-7; D call uncertain. CDR1 is SGDLS, CDR2 YYNGEE, per germline. CDR3 length equals 13 residues. Trimming removed 3 bases at V and 6 bases at J, with 13 bases between.

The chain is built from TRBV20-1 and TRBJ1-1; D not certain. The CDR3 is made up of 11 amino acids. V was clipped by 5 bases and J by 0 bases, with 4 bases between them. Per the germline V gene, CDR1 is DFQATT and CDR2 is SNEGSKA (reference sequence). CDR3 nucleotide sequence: TGCAGTGCTGTTATGAACACTGAAGCTTTCTTT. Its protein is CSAVMNTEAFF.

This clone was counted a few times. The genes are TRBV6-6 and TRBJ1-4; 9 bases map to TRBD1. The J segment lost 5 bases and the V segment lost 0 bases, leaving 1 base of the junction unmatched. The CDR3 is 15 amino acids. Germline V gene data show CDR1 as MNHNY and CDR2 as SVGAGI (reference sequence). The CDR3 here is CASSYSGQGNEKLFF. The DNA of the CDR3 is TGTGCCAGCAGTTACTCGGGACAGGGAAATGAAAAACTGTTTTTT.

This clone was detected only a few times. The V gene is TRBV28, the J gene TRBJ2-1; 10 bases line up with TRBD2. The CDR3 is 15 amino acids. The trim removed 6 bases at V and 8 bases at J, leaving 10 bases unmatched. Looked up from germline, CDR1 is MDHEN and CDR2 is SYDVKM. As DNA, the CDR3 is TGTGCCAGCAGACCTACTAGCGGGATTTTCGATGAGCAGTTCTTC. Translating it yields CASRPTSGIFDEQFF.

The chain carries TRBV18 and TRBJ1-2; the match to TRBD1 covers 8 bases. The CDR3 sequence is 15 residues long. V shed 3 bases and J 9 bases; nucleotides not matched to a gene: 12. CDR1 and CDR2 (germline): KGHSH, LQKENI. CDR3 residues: CASSPPNDRGLSYTF. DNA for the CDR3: TGTGCCAGCTCACCCCCAAACGACAGGGGCCTCAGCTACACCTTC.

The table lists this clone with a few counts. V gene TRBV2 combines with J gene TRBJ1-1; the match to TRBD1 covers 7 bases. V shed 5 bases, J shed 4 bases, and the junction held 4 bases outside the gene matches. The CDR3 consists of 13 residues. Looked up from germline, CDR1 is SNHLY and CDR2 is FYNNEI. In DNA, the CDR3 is TGTGCCAGCAGTCGATCAGGGGGCACTGAAGCTTTCTTT. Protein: CASSRSGGTEAFF.

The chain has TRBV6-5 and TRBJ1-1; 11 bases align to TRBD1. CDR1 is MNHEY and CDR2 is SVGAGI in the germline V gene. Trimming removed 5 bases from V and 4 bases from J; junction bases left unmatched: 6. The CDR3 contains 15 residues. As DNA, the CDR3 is TGTGCCAGCAGTCGACCGGGACAGGGGGGCACTGAAGCTTTCTTT. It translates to CASSRPGQGGTEAFF.

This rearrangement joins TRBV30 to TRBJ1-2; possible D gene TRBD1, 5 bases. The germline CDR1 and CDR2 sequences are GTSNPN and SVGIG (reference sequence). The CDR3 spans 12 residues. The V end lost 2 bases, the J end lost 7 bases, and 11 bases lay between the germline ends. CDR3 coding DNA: TGTGCCTGGAGTCCAACTGGGGGTGGCTACACCTTC. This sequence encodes CAWSPTGGGYTF.

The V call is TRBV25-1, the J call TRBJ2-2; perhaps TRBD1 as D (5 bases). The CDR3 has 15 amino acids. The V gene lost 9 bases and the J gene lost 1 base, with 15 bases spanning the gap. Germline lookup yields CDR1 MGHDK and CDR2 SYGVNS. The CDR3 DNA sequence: TGTGCCAGTCTTGGGGCAGGCTGGAACACCGGGGAGCTGTTTTTT. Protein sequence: CASLGAGWNTGELFF. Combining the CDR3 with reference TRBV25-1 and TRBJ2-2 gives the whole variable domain EADIYQTPRYLVIGTGKKITLECSQTMGHDKMYWYQQDPGMELHLIHYSYGVNSTEKGDLSSESTVSRIRTEHFPLTLESARPSHTSQYLCASLGAGWNTGELFFGEGSRLTVL.

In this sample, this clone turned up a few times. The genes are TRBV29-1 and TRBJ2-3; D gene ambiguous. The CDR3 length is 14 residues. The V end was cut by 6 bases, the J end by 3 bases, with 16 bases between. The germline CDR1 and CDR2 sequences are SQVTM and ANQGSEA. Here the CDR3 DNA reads TGCAGCGTAGCTGACCTATTACTAACAGATACGCAGTATTTT. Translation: CSVADLLLTDTQYF.

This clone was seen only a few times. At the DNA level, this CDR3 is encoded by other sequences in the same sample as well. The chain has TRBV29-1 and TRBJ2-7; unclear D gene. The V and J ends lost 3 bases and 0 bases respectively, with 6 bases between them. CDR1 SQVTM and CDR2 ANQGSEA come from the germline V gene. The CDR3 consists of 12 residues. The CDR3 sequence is CSVEGVSYEQYF. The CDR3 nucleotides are TGCAGCGTTGAGGGCGTCTCCTACGAGCAGTACTTC.

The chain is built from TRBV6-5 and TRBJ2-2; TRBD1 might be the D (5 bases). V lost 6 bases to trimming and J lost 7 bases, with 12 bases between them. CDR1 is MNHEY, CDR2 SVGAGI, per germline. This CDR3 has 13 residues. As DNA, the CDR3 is TGTGCCAGCAGAAGGGGCCTCATCGGGGAGCTGTTTTTT. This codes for CASRRGLIGELFF.

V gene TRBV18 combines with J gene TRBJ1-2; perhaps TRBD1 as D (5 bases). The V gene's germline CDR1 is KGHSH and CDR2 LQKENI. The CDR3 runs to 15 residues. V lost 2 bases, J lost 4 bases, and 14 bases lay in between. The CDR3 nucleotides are TGTGCCAGCTCACCATCTGGACCCGGGGGCTATGGCTACACCTTC. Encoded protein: CASSPSGPGGYGYTF.

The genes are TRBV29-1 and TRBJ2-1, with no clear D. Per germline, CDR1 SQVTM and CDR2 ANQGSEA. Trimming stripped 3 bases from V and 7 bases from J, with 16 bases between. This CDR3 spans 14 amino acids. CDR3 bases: TGCAGCGTTGATTCCCTAACTTCGTGGAATGAGCAGTTCTTC. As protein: CSVDSLTSWNEQFF.

CDR3 sequence (DNA): TGTGCCAGTAGTATACGTGTCTACAATGAGCAGTTCTTC. Translating gives CASSIRVYNEQFF. The chain employs TRBV19 and TRBJ2-1; no clear D. Trimming stripped 2 bases from V and 3 bases from J, with 5 bases between. The CDR3 has 13 residues. Germline V lookup: CDR1 LNHDA, CDR2 SQIVND (reference sequence).

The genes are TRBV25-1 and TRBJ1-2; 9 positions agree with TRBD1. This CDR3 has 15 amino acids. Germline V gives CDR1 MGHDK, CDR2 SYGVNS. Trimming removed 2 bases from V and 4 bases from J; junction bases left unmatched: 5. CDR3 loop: CASSERDRVGYGYTF. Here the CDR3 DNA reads TGTGCCAGCAGTGAACGGGACAGGGTTGGCTATGGCTACACCTTC.

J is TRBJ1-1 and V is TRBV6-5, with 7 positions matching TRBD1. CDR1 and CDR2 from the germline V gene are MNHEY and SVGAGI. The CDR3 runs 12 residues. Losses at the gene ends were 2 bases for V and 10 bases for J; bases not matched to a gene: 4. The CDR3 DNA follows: TGTGCCAGCAGTTACACAGGGGCAGGAGCTTTCTTT. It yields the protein CASSYTGAGAFF.

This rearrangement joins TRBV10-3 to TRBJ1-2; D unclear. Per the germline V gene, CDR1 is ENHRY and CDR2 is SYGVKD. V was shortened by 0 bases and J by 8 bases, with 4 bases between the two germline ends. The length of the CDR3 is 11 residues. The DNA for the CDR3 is TGTGCCATCAGTGAGTCAGGAGGCTACACCTTC. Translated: CAISESGGYTF.

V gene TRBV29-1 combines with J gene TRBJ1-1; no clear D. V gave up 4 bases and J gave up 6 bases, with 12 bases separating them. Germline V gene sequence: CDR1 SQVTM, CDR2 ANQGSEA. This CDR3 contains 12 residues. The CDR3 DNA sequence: TGCAGCGTTGGTAAGGGATCCCCTGAAGCTTTCTTT. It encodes CSVGKGSPEAFF.

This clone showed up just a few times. The DNA of the CDR3 is TGTGCCAGTAGTATATTACCGGGACAGCCCTTGAACACTGAAGCTTTCTTT. It yields the protein CASSILPGQPLNTEAFF. The chain has TRBV19 and TRBJ1-1; 7 positions agree with TRBD1. The ends lost 2 bases at V and 0 bases at J; junction bases unmatched: 9. The CDR3 consists of 17 residues. Germline CDR1 LNHDA, CDR2 SQIVND (reference sequence).

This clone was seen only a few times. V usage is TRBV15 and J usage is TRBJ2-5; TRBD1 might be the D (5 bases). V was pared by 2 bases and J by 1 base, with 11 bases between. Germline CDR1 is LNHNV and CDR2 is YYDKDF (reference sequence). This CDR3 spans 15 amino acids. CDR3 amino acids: CATSRQGQVQETQYF. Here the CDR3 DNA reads TGTGCCACCAGCAGACAAGGACAAGTCCAAGAGACCCAGTACTTC.

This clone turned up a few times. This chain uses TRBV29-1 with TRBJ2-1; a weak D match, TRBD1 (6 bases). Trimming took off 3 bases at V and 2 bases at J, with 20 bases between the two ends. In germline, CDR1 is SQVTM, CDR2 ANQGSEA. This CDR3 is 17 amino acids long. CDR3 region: CSVDRALSGTPYNEQFF. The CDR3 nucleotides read TGCAGCGTTGATAGGGCGTTGTCCGGGACACCCTACAATGAGCAGTTCTTC.

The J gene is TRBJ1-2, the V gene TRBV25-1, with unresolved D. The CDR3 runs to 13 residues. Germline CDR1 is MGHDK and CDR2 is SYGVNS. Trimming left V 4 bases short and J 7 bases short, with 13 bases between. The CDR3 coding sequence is TGTGCCAGCAGTGTCTCCGGGAAGCCTGGCTACACCTTC. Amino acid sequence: CASSVSGKPGYTF.

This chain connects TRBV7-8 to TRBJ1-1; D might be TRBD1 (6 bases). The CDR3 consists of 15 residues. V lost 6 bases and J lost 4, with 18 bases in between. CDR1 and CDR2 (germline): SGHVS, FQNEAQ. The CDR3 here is CASRPRARGGTEAFF. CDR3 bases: TGTGCCAGCAGGCCTCGGGCTAGGGGGGGCACTGAAGCTTTCTTT.

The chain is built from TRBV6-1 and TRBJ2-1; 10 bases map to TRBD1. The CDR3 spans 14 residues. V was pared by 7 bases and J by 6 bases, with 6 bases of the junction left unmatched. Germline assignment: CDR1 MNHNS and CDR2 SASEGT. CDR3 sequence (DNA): TGTGCCAGCAAACCGGGACAGGGGTCCAATGAGCAGTTCTTC. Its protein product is CASKPGQGSNEQFF.

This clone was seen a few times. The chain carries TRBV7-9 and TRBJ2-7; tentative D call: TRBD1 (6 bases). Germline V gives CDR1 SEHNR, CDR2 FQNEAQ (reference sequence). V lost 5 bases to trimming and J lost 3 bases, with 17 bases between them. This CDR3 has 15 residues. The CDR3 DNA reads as TGTGCCAGCAGCCCTACCTTCGGACAGATCTACGAGCAGTACTTC. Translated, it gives CASSPTFGQIYEQYF. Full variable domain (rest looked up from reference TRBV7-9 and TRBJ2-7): DTGVSQNPRHKITKRGQNVTFRCDPISEHNRLYWYRQTLGQGPEFLTYFQNEAQLEKSRLLSDRFSAERPKGSFSTLEIQRTEQGDSAMYLCASSPTFGQIYEQYFGPGTRLTVT.

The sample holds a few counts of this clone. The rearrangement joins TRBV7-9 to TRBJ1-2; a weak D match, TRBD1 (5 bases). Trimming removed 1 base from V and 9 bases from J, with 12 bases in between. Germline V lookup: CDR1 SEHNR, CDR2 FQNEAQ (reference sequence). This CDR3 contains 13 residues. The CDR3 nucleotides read TGTGCCAGCAGCTTAGTTCTCGGGGGAAGCTACACCTTC. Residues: CASSLVLGGSYTF.

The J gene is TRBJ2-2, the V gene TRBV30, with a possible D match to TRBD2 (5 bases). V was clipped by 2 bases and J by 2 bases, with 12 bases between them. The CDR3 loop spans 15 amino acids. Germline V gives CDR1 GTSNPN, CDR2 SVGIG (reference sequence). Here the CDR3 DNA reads TGTGCCTGGAGTCCCCGCAGGACTAACACCGGGGAGCTGTTTTTT. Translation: CAWSPRRTNTGELFF. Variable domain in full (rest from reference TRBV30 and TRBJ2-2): SQTIHQWPATLVQPVGSPLSLECTVEGTSNPNLYWYRQAAGRGLQLLFYSVGIGQISSEVPQNLSASRPQDRQFILSSKKLLLSDSGFYLCAWSPRRTNTGELFFGEGSRLTVL.

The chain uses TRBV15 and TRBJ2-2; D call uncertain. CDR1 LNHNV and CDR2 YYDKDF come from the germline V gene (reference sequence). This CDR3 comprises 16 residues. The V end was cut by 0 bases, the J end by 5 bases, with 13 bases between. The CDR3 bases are TGTGCCACCAGCAGAGATAAGTCGGCGAGGACCGGGGAGCTGTTTTTT. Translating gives CATSRDKSARTGELFF.

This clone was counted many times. CDR3 sequence (DNA): TGTGCCAGCAGGACCCCAAGGGGTCGGCCCGGGGAGCTGTTTTTT. The encoded protein is CASRTPRGRPGELFF. The gene calls are TRBV2 and TRBJ2-2, with D possibly matching TRBD1 (5 bases). V gave up 6 bases and J gave up 6 bases, with 17 bases separating them. The CDR3 length is 15 residues. The germline V gene has CDR1 SNHLY and CDR2 FYNNEI. The full variable domain, rest sourced from reference TRBV2 and TRBJ2-2, is EPEVTQTPSHQVTQMGQEVILRCVPISNHLYFYWYRQILGQKVEFLVSFYNNEISEKSEIFDDQFSVERPDGSNFTLKIRSTKLEDSAMYFCASRTPRGRPGELFFGEGSRLTVL.

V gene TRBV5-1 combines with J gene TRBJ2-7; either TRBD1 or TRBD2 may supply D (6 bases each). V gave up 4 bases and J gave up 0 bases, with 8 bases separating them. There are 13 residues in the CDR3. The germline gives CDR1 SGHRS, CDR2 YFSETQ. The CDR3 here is CASSGGPSYEQYF. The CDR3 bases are TGCGCCAGCAGCGGGGGGCCCTCCTACGAGCAGTACTTC.

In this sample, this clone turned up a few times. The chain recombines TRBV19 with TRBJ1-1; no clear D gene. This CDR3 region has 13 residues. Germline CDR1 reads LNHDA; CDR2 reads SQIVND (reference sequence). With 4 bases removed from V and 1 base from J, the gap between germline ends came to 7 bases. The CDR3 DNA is TGTGCCAGTAGTACTCAGGAGAACACTGAAGCTTTCTTT. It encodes CASSTQENTEAFF.